This entry concerns a single TCR beta chain. This record comes from a study of shared clonotypes between healthy human individuals. The assay was immunoSEQ multiplex PCR, and TCRdb's table has in-frame clones only and misses some. Here the sample spans roughly 2.5 million clones, around nine tenths being singletons. This CDR3 has 15 residues. Germline CDR1 reads SEHNR; CDR2 reads FQNEAQ (reference sequence). V was clipped by 4 bases and J by 4 bases, with 16 bases between them. Sequencing used naive CD4+ T cells sorted from blood. Subset given: CD45RA+ positively selected. The chain employs TRBV7-9 and TRBJ2-5, with D perhaps matching TRBD1 or TRBD2 (5 bases each). This sequence originates from a man between 18 and 35 years old in good health. CDR3 sequence (DNA): TGTGCCAGCAGCTCTGGGGACCAGCTTTTAGAGACCCAGTACTTC. It yields the protein CASSSGDQLLETQYF.